The 18 T cell receptor beta chains listed next were all sequenced from one sample in a study of blood T cells in healthy people across ages. Through a sample-barcoded 5' primer and a J-beta primer mix, a second PCR was run for roughly 7 to 12 cycles. TCRdb recomputed calls from the 5' RACE reads with MiXCR, one row per CDR3 protein. In the table there are around 1,000,000 distinct CDR3 sequences, about two fifths of which are singletons. Sequencing was done on a sample of blood. The receptors come from a man aged 18 to 29 in good health.

This clonotype was counted a few times. A junction boundary mismatches the germline segment, possibly from a read error. The chain recombines TRBV27 with TRBJ2-3; perhaps TRBD2 as D (6 bases). This CDR3 has 12 amino acids. Germline lookup yields CDR1 MNHEY and CDR2 SMNVEV (reference sequence). The CDR3 sequence is CAGSPGLDTQYF. The CDR3 DNA is TGTGCCGGCAGTCCGGGACTAGATACGCAGTATTTT.

The CDR3 loop is CASSQDFGSGSRFNEQFF. The DNA for the CDR3 is TGTGCCAGCAGCCAAGATTTTGGTAGTGGTTCCAGGTTCAATGAGCAGTTCTTC. The V call is TRBV4-2, the J call TRBJ2-1; D gene ambiguous. Germline V lookup: CDR1 LGHNA, CDR2 YNFKEQ. The length of the CDR3 is 18 residues. V lost 0 bases to trimming and J lost 6 bases, with 21 bases between them.

The V and J genes are TRBV7-8 and TRBJ2-4; D is possibly TRBD2 (6 bases). Trimming left V 5 bases short and J 5 bases short, with 13 bases between. The CDR3 extends over 14 amino acids. Germline V gives CDR1 SGHVS, CDR2 FQNEAQ. The CDR3 protein is CASSPRGSENIQYF. The CDR3 nucleotides read TGTGCCAGCAGCCCACGGGGGAGTGAAAACATTCAGTACTTC.

A few counts support this clonotype. The CDR3 DNA reads TGTGCCACCCGGGACAGGGGGGATGAAAAACTGTTTTTT. Protein: CATRDRGDEKLFF. This chain uses TRBV10-3 with TRBJ1-4, with 11 bases aligning to TRBD1. Looked up from germline, CDR1 is ENHRY and CDR2 is SYGVKD. The V and J ends lost 10 bases and 6 bases, in that order; junction bases with no gene match: 4. The CDR3 is made up of 13 amino acids.

The chain couples TRBV4-1 to TRBJ1-1; D is uncertain. CDR1 MGHRA and CDR2 YSYEKL come from the germline V gene. V was cut by 4 bases and J by 2 bases, with 11 bases left in between. The CDR3 consists of 14 residues. The CDR3 spells CASSPGWFNTEAFF. CDR3 sequence (DNA): TGCGCCAGCAGCCCGGGGTGGTTTAACACTGAAGCTTTCTTT.

The V gene is TRBV29-1, the J gene TRBJ2-5; the D call may be TRBD1 or TRBD2 (6 bases each). The CDR3 covers 16 residues. Trimming pared 4 bases from V and 11 bases from J, leaving 29 bases between. Germline V gene lookup returns CDR1 SQVTM and CDR2 ANQGSEA. The CDR3 coding sequence is TGCAGCGTTGCCGGGGGAGACAGGTTTCTCGGCAATGAGCAGTACTTC. As protein: CSVAGGDRFLGNEQYF.

About this clonotype itself: The conserved closing phenylalanine or tryptophan is absent in this CDR3, likely reflecting a read error. V usage is TRBV9 and J usage is TRBJ1-2; D might be TRBD1 (5 bases). Trimming removed 0 bases at V and 5 bases at J, with 11 bases between. There are 14 residues in the CDR3. CDR1 SGDLS and CDR2 YYNGEE come from the germline V gene. This CDR3 is CASSVAAEGYGYTV. DNA for the CDR3: TGTGCCAGCAGCGTAGCGGCAGAGGGGTATGGCTACACCGTC.

The gene calls are TRBV25-1 and TRBJ2-7, with D possibly matching TRBD1 (6 bases). Germline lookup yields CDR1 MGHDK and CDR2 SYGVNS. The CDR3 loop spans 15 amino acids. The ends were cut back, 11 bases at V and 7 bases at J, with 27 bases in the middle. CDR3 nucleotide sequence: TGTGCCGCTTCAAAGGACAGTAGCTCCTACAATGAGCAGTACTTC. It is translated as CAASKDSSSYNEQYF.

This clonotype was observed a few times. This chain uses TRBV27 with TRBJ2-1, with a weak D call TRBD1 (7 bases). With 7 bases removed from V and 3 bases from J, the gap between germline ends came to 16 bases. Per germline, CDR1 MNHEY and CDR2 SMNVEV (reference sequence). The CDR3 length is 15 residues. DNA for the CDR3: TGTGCCAGCACCCCTTGGGGGGACAGCTACAATGAGCAGTTCTTC. This gives the protein CASTPWGDSYNEQFF.

The chain employs TRBV5-6 and TRBJ2-7; 7 nucleotides agree with TRBD1. V gave up 5 bases and J gave up 0 bases; unmatched junction bases: 5. The CDR3 totals 14 residues. CDR1 and CDR2 from the germline V gene are SGHDT and YYEEEE. CDR3 residues: CASRADRVSYEQYF. The CDR3 nucleotides are TGTGCCAGCAGGGCCGACAGGGTCTCCTACGAGCAGTACTTC.

J is TRBJ1-5 and V is TRBV19, with D possibly TRBD1 on 5 matching bases. V was trimmed by 5 bases and J by 7 bases, leaving 15 bases between them. The germline V gene has CDR1 LNHDA and CDR2 SQIVND (reference sequence). This CDR3 has 14 amino acids. The CDR3 loop is CASSGQGKHQPQHF. The CDR3 region has the DNA TGTGCCAGTAGTGGCCAGGGTAAACACCAGCCCCAGCATTTT.

The V and J genes are TRBV6-5 and TRBJ1-1; D might be TRBD1 (5 bases). The V gene's germline CDR1 is MNHEY and CDR2 SVGAGI. The CDR3 extends over 16 amino acids. The V and J ends lost 0 bases and 1 base respectively, with 12 bases between them. As DNA, the CDR3 is TGTGCCAGCAGTTACTCGAACGGACACAGGAACACTGAAGCTTTCTTT. Its protein is CASSYSNGHRNTEAFF.

The rearrangement uses TRBV7-7 and TRBJ1-2; D not certain. The CDR3 covers 18 residues. CDR1 and CDR2 from the germline V gene are SSHAT and FNYEAQ (reference sequence). Trimming cost V 1 base and J 0 bases, with 18 bases left between them. CDR3 protein: CASSLESPLGRANYGYTF. DNA of the CDR3: TGTGCCAGCAGCTTAGAGTCTCCATTAGGACGGGCTAACTATGGCTACACCTTC.

This clonotype was detected only once. This chain uses TRBV7-9 with TRBJ1-4; D call uncertain. With 5 bases removed from V and 3 bases from J, the gap between germline ends came to 10 bases. Germline CDR1 SEHNR, CDR2 FQNEAQ (reference sequence). The CDR3 extends over 14 amino acids. Written as DNA, the CDR3 is TGTGCCAGCAGCCCCCCAACAGCTAATGAAAAACTGTTTTTT. This sequence encodes CASSPPTANEKLFF. The variable domain in full, completed from reference TRBV7-9 and TRBJ1-4, reads DTGVSQNPRHKITKRGQNVTFRCDPISEHNRLYWYRQTLGQGPEFLTYFQNEAQLEKSRLLSDRFSAERPKGSFSTLEIQRTEQGDSAMYLCASSPPTANEKLFFGSGTQLSVL.

This chain links TRBV6-6 with TRBJ2-6; no reliable D call. Trimming took off 8 bases at V and 0 bases at J, with 8 bases between the two ends. The CDR3 loop spans 14 amino acids. Germline lookup yields CDR1 MNHNY and CDR2 SVGAGI (reference sequence). CDR3 DNA: TGTGCCAGCTCTCCTACCTCTGGGGCCAACGTCCTGACTTTC. This gives the protein CASSPTSGANVLTF.

This clonotype was picked up one time. This chain links TRBV27 with TRBJ2-7, with 8 bases aligning to TRBD1. V lost 6 bases to trimming and J lost 3 bases; unmatched junction nucleotides: 13. The V gene's germline CDR1 is MNHEY and CDR2 SMNVEV (reference sequence). This CDR3 spans 16 amino acids. CDR3 sequence reads: CASRSGAGGFGYEQYF. Written as DNA, the CDR3 is TGTGCCAGCAGGTCGGGTGCAGGGGGCTTCGGCTACGAGCAGTACTTC.

Comments on this clonotype: Relative to the germline gene, one junction end is altered; a read error may explain this. The rearrangement links TRBV4-3 to TRBJ1-6, with D hard to call. This CDR3 is 16 amino acids long. CDR1 and CDR2 (germline): LGHNA, YSLEER. The CDR3, as DNA: TGCGCCAGCGGCCAAGATTTAAGGGTCGGGGATTCACCCCTCCACTTT. Its protein product is CASGQDLRVGDSPLHF.

This chain uses TRBV14 with TRBJ2-3, with D possibly TRBD1 on 6 matching bases. V was cut by 3 bases and J by 1 base, with 14 bases left in between. The CDR3 contains 16 residues. Germline CDR1 and CDR2: SGHDN and FVKESK. CDR3 bases: TGTGCCAGCAGCCAGGGGGCTGTGAGAGGCACAGATACGCAGTATTTT. Translating it yields CASSQGAVRGTDTQYF.